The clone carrying this T cell receptor (beta chain) has just a few counts. RNA served as the template for amplifying TCR beta CDR3 regions. First-round RT-PCR used HTBI primers; second-round multiplex PCR followed. Each CDR3 protein is one row after TCRdb ran MiXCR on the multiplex PCR reads. In the table there are 300,000 to 500,000 distinct CDR3 sequences, roughly 14% of which are singletons. The V and J ends lost 8 bases and 10 bases respectively, with 15 bases between them. Germline V lookup: CDR1 LGHDT, CDR2 YNNKEL (reference sequence). The length of the CDR3 is 11 residues. The data stem from a study of Graves' ophthalmopathy and Graves' hyperthyroidism.

Sequenced material: peripheral blood. The clonotype comes from a woman younger than 30 with stable Graves' hyperthyroidism. V gene TRBV3-1 combines with J gene TRBJ2-7; tentative D call: TRBD1 (5 bases). The CDR3 protein is CASGRTSEQYF. CDR3 DNA sequence: TGTGCCAGCGGAAGGACATCCGAACAGTACTTC.